The rows below give T cell receptor beta chains drawn from one sample of a study of blood T cell repertoires in COVID-19. Assay used: immunoSEQ multiplex PCR; TCRdb lists only in-frame clones, some missing. The table shows some 170,000 clones, with more than 70% occurring only once. The sample taken for sequencing was PBMCs or T cells enriched from blood (not recorded which). Receptors originate from a middle-aged man who had recovered from COVID-19. Both conserved end residues are part of each CDR3. Each record gives: clone size, D gene, J gene, V gene, CDR3 protein, CDR3 DNA. D genes are given only for firm matches. Clone size is given for some rows only: seen once, a few or many times, or a class if the clone is expanded.

once | . | TRBJ2-3 | TRBV11-3 | CASSFGQGVDSDTQYF | TGTGCCAGCAGCTTCGGGCAGGGTGTTGATTCAGATACGCAGTATTTT
. | TRBD1 | TRBJ1-2 | TRBV5-4 | CASSWTGQSFYGYTF | TGTGCCAGCAGCTGGACGGGACAGTCCTTTTATGGCTACACCTTC
. | TRBD1 | TRBJ1-4 | TRBV28 | CASSSGDRANEKLFF | TGTGCCAGCAGTTCCGGGGACAGGGCTAATGAAAAACTGTTTTTT
. | TRBD1 | TRBJ1-6 | TRBV25-1 | CASCGQGNNSPLHF | TGTGCCAGCTGCGGACAGGGAAATAATTCACCCCTCCACTTT
. | . | TRBJ2-3 | TRBV7-9 | CASSAYGRQGEDTQYF | TGTGCCAGCAGCGCCTACGGACGGCAGGGTGAAGATACGCAGTATTTT
. | . | TRBJ2-7 | TRBV6-1 | CASSEATGLEQYF | TGTGCCAGCAGTGAAGCTACAGGGCTCGAGCAGTACTTC
. | TRBD1 | TRBJ1-2 | TRBV3-1/TRBV3-2 | CASSTGANYGYTF | TGTGCCAGCTCGACAGGGGCTAACTATGGCTACACCTTC
. | TRBD1 | TRBJ1-1 | TRBV28 | CASSPGTADSTEAFF | TGTGCCAGCAGTCCAGGGACAGCAGATAGCACTGAAGCTTTCTTT
. | TRBD1 | TRBJ2-5 | TRBV5-1 | CASSLAEGGRRYF | TGCGCCAGCAGCTTGGCCGAAGGGGGCAGGCGGTACTTC
. | . | TRBJ1-1 | TRBV7-2 | CASSPIFPGHEAFF | TGTGCCAGCAGCCCTATTTTCCCAGGCCACGAAGCTTTCTTT
. | TRBD2 | TRBJ2-1 | TRBV15 | CATSRGGGGQYNEQFF | TGTGCCACCAGCAGAGGGGGCGGGGGGCAGTACAATGAGCAGTTCTTC
. | TRBD1 | TRBJ2-7 | TRBV24-1 | CATSDQNQGAGYEQYF | TGTGCCACCAGTGACCAGAATCAGGGGGCAGGATACGAGCAGTACTTC
once | TRBD1 | TRBJ1-1 | TRBV7-9 | CASSGDRVTEAFF | TGTGCCAGCAGTGGGGACAGGGTGACTGAAGCTTTCTTT
. | TRBD1 | TRBJ1-5 | TRBV29-1 | CSVPGTGNQPQHF | TGCAGCGTCCCTGGGACAGGGAATCAGCCCCAGCATTTT
once | TRBD2 | TRBJ2-2 | TRBV5-4 | CASSLVSGTANTGELFF | TGTGCCAGCAGCTTGGTCAGCGGGACTGCCAACACCGGGGAGCTGTTTTTT
once | TRBD1 | TRBJ2-7 | TRBV11-2 | CASSFGQGEVYEQYF | TGTGCCAGCAGCTTTGGACAGGGAGAAGTATACGAGCAGTACTTC
once | TRBD2 | TRBJ2-1 | TRBV9 | CASSVRGPGGANEQFF | TGTGCCAGCAGCGTACGGGGACCGGGGGGTGCCAATGAGCAGTTCTTC
once | . | TRBJ1-6 | TRBV24-1 | CATSEATANSPLHF | TGTGCCACCAGTGAGGCGACAGCAAATTCACCCCTCCACTTT
. | . | TRBJ1-2 | TRBV24-1 | CATSDPTVNYGYTF | TGTGCCACCAGTGACCCGACAGTCAACTATGGCTACACCTTC
. | TRBD1 | TRBJ2-1 | TRBV5-1 | CASSYDRVDEQFF | TGCGCCAGCAGCTATGACAGGGTCGATGAGCAGTTCTTC
. | TRBD2 | TRBJ2-7 | TRBV5-1 | CASSLAGTRFF | TGCGCCAGCAGCTTGGCCGGGACTAGGTTCTTC
. | . | TRBJ2-1 | TRBV19 | CASSIFGTAYNEQFF | TGTGCCAGTAGTATATTTGGGACTGCATACAATGAGCAGTTCTTC
. | . | TRBJ1-1 | TRBV12-5 | CASGLVLGQGGTEAFF | TGTGCTAGTGGTTTGGTACTTGGCCAGGGAGGCACTGAAGCTTTCTTT
. | TRBD2 | TRBJ2-2 | TRBV5-4 | CASSTGLAGALNTGELFF | TGTGCCAGCAGCACCGGACTAGCGGGAGCCTTGAACACCGGGGAGCTGTTTTTT
. | . | TRBJ1-1 | TRBV12-2 | CASRKRDRMNTEAFF | TGTGCAAGTCGCAAACGGGACAGAATGAACACTGAAGCTTTCTTT
. | . | TRBJ1-1 | TRBV7-9 | CASSFPDLRDTAFF | TGTGCCAGCAGCTTCCCCGATCTAAGGGACACGGCTTTCTTT
. | . | TRBJ1-5 | TRBV20-1 | CSARMDSYQHF | TGCAGTGCCCGGATGGACAGCTACCAGCATTTT
once | TRBD1 | TRBJ1-2 | TRBV12-3/TRBV12-4 | CASSLGDSSGYTF | TGTGCCAGCAGTTTAGGGGACAGTTCTGGCTACACCTTC
. | . | TRBJ1-6 | TRBV9 | CASSVDGIYNSPLHF | TGTGCCAGCAGCGTAGACGGGATTTATAATTCACCCCTCCACTTT
. | . | TRBJ1-1 | TRBV5-1 | CASSPQGIRLDTEAFF | TGCGCCAGCAGCCCCCAGGGAATCCGCTTAGACACTGAAGCTTTCTTT
. | . | TRBJ1-1 | TRBV18 | CASSPQRGSSLTEAFF | TGTGCCAGCTCACCTCAGAGGGGGAGTTCCCTCACTGAAGCTTTCTTT
. | . | TRBJ2-3 | TRBV29-1 | CSVDGTRGTDTQYF | TGCAGCGTTGATGGCACACGGGGCACAGATACGCAGTATTTT
. | . | TRBJ1-5 | TRBV24-1 | CATGQGHQPQHF | TGTGCCACCGGTCAGGGCCATCAGCCCCAGCATTTT
. | TRBD1 | TRBJ2-7 | TRBV6-5 | CASSWGQALYYEQYF | TGTGCCAGCAGTTGGGGACAGGCGTTATACTACGAGCAGTACTTC
. | TRBD1 | TRBJ2-3 | TRBV5-1 | CASSLGDSTDTQYF | TGCGCCAGCAGCTTAGGGGACAGTACAGATACGCAGTATTTT
. | . | TRBJ2-7 | TRBV28 | CASKGGRVEQYF | TGTGCCAGCAAAGGGGGTCGGGTCGAGCAGTACTTC
. | TRBD1 | TRBJ2-3 | TRBV24-1 | CATSRTGGGDTQYF | TGTGCCACCAGCCGGACAGGGGGGGGTGATACGCAGTATTTT
. | TRBD1 | TRBJ1-4 | TRBV7-6 | CASSLTGGSEKLFF | TGTGCCAGCAGCTTGACAGGGGGCTCTGAAAAACTGTTTTTT
. | TRBD1 | TRBJ2-1 | TRBV5-1 | CASQQQGDNEQFF | TGCGCCAGCCAGCAACAGGGGGACAATGAGCAGTTCTTC
. | TRBD1 | TRBJ1-5 | TRBV10-1 | CASSDGTGRTAQHF | TGCGCCAGCAGTGACGGGACAGGTCGGACAGCCCAGCATTTT
. | . | TRBJ1-6 | TRBV9 | CASGGYNSPLHF | TGTGCCTCCGGGGGGTATAATTCACCCCTCCACTTT
. | TRBD2 | TRBJ2-1 | TRBV10-3 | CAIRTSGGHYNEQFF | TGTGCCATCAGAACTAGCGGGGGTCATTACAATGAGCAGTTCTTC
. | TRBD1 | TRBJ2-7 | TRBV13 | CASSSSGQRNYEQYF | TGTGCCAGCAGCTCCTCGGGACAGAGAAACTACGAGCAGTACTTC
few | TRBD1 | TRBJ1-2 | TRBV19 | CASSKVNRGIGGYTF | TGTGCCAGTAGTAAAGTTAACAGGGGTATCGGCGGCTACACCTTC
once | . | TRBJ1-1 | TRBV3-1/TRBV3-2 | CASSPQDTEAFF | TGTGCCAGCAGCCCGCAGGACACTGAAGCTTTCTTT
. | TRBD1 | TRBJ2-7 | TRBV19 | CASRPDRALREQYF | TGTGCCAGTAGACCAGACAGGGCACTACGGGAGCAGTACTTC
. | TRBD1 | TRBJ1-3 | TRBV9 | CASSVPPMQGARNTIYF | TGTGCCAGCAGCGTACCTCCCATGCAGGGGGCGAGGAACACCATATATTTT
. | . | TRBJ1-6 | TRBV28 | CASTGGQGNSPLHF | TGTGCCAGCACTGGTGGGCAGGGCAATTCACCCCTCCACTTT
. | . | TRBJ1-6 | TRBV5-1 | CASSLYGEGRNSPLHF | TGCGCCAGCAGCCTCTATGGGGAAGGGAGGAATTCACCCCTCCACTTT
few | . | TRBJ2-3 | TRBV12-5 | CASGERGTDTQYF | TGTGCTAGTGGGGAGAGGGGCACAGATACGCAGTATTTT
. | TRBD2 | TRBJ2-7 | TRBV3-1/TRBV3-2 | CASSQDRWGGAYEQYF | TGTGCCAGCAGCCAAGATCGATGGGGGGGAGCCTACGAGCAGTACTTC
once | . | TRBJ2-7 | TRBV2 | CASSSGQTYEQYF | TGTGCCAGCAGCTCTGGACAGACCTACGAGCAGTACTTC
. | . | TRBJ1-4 | TRBV29-1 | CSVAGGQGNEKLFF | TGCAGCGTTGCGGGGGGGCAGGGTAATGAAAAACTGTTTTTT
. | TRBD1 | TRBJ2-7 | TRBV30 | CAWSSTGQSYEQYF | TGTGCCTGGAGTTCAACGGGACAGTCCTACGAGCAGTACTTC